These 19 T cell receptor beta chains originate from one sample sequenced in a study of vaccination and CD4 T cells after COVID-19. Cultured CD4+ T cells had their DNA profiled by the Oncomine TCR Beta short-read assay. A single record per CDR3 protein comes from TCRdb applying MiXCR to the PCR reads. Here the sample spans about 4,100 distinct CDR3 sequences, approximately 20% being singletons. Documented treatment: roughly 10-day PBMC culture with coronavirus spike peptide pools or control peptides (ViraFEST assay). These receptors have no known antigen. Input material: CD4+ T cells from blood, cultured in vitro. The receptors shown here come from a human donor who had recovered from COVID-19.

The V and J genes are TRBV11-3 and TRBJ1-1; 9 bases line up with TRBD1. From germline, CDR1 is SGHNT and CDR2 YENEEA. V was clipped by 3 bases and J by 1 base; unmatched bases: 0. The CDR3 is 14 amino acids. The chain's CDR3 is CASSLGQGNTEAFF. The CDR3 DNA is TGTGCCAGCAGCTTGGGACAGGGGAACACTGAAGCTTTCTTT.

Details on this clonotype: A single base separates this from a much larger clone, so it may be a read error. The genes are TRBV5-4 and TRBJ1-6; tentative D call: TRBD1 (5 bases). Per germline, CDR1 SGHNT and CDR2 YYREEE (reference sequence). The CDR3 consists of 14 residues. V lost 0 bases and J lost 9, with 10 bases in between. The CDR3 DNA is TGTGCCAGCAGCTTGGCAGGGATTAGTTCACCCCTCCACTTT. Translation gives CASSLAGISSPLHF.

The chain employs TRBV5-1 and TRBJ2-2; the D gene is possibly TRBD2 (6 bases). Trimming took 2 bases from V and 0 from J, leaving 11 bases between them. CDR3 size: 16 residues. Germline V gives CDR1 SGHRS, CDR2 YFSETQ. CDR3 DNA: TGCGCCAGCAGCTTTTCCGGGACTGCGAACACCGGGGAGCTGTTTTTT. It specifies CASSFSGTANTGELFF.

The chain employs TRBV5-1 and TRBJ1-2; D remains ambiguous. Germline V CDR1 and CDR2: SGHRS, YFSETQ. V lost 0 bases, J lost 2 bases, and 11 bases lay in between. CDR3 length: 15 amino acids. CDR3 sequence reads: CASSLEARRNYGYTF. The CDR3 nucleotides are TGCGCCAGCAGCTTGGAAGCCCGAAGGAACTATGGCTACACCTTC.

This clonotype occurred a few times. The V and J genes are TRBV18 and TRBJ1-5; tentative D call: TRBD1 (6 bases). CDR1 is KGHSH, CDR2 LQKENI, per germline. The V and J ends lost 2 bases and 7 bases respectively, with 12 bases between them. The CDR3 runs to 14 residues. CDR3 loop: CASSPVRGGQPQHF. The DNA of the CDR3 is TGTGCCAGCTCACCAGTCCGAGGGGGACAGCCCCAGCATTTT.

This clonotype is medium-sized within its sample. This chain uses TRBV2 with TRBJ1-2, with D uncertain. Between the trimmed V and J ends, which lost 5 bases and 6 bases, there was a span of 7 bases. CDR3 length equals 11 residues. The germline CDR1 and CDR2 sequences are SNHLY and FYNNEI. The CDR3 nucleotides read TGTGCCAGCAGTCCCGAGAATGGCTACACCTTC. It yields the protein CASSPENGYTF. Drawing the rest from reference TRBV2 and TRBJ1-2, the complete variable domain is EPEVTQTPSHQVTQMGQEVILRCVPISNHLYFYWYRQILGQKVEFLVSFYNNEISEKSEIFDDQFSVERPDGSNFTLKIRSTKLEDSAMYFCASSPENGYTFGSGTRLTVV.

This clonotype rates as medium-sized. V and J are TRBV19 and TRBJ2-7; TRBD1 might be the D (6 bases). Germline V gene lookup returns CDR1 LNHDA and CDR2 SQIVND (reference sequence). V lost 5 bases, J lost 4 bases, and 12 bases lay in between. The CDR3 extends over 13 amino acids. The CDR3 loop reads CASSSERGYEQYF. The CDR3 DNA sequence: TGTGCCAGTAGTTCCGAAAGGGGGTACGAGCAGTACTTC.

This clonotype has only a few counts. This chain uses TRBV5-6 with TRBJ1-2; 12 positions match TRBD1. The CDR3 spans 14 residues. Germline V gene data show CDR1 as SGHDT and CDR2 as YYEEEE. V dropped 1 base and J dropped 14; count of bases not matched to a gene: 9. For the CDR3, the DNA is TGTGCCAGCAGCTTGCCGGGACAGGGGGCACGGGGGACCTTC. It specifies CASSLPGQGARGTF. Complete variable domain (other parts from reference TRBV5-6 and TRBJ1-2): DAGVTQSPTHLIKTRGQQVTLRCSPKSGHDTVSWYQQALGQGPQFIFQYYEEEERQRGNFPDRFSGHQFPNYSSELNVNALLLGDSALYLCASSLPGQGARGTFGSGTRLTVV.

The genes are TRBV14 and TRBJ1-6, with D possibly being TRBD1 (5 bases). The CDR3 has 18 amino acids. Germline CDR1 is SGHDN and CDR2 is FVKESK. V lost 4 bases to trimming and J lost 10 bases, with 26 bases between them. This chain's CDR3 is CASSLLWGPEAIRSPLHF. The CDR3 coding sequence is TGTGCCAGCAGCCTATTATGGGGCCCGGAGGCTATTCGGTCACCCCTCCACTTT.

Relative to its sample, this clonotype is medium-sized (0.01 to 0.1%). The DNA of the CDR3 is TGTGCCAGCAGTGCTGAGAGTTTGTTCCCCTACGAGCAGTACTTC. This gives the protein CASSAESLFPYEQYF. The V call is TRBV2, the J call TRBJ2-7; D call uncertain. Germline assignment: CDR1 SNHLY and CDR2 FYNNEI. With 4 bases removed from V and 2 bases from J, the gap between germline ends came to 15 bases. There are 15 residues in the CDR3.

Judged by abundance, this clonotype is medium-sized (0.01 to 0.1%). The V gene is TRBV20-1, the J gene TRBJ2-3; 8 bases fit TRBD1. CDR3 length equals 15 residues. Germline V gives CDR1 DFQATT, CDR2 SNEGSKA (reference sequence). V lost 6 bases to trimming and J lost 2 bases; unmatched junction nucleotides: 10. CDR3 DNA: TGCAGTGCCCTATCCAGGACAGGGCTCACAGATACGCAGTATTTT. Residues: CSALSRTGLTDTQYF.

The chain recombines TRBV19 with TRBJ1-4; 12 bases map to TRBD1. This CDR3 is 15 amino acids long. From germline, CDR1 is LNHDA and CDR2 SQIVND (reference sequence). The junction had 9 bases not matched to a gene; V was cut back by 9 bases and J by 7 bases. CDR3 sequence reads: CASHRPGQGAEKLFF. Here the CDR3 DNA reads TGTGCCAGCCACCGCCCGGGACAGGGGGCTGAAAAACTGTTTTTT.

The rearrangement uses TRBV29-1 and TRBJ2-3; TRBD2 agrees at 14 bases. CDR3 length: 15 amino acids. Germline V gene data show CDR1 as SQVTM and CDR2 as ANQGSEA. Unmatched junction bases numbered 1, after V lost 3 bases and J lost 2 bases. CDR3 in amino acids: CSVEGLAGDTDTQYF. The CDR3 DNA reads TGCAGCGTTGAGGGACTAGCGGGGGACACAGATACGCAGTATTTT.

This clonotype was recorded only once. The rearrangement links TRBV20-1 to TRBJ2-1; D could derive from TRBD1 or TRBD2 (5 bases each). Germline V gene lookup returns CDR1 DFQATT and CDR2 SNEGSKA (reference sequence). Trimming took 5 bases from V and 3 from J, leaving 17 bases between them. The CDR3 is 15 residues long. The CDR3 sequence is CSALGTGRNYNEQFF. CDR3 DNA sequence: TGCAGTGCTCTAGGGACGGGAAGGAACTACAATGAGCAGTTCTTC.

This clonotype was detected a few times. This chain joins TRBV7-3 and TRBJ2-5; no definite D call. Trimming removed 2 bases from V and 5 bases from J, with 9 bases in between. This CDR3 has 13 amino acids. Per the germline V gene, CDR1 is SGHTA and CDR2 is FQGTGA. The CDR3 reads CASSLSVGETQYF. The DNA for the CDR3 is TGTGCCAGCAGCTTATCCGTAGGGGAGACCCAGTACTTC.

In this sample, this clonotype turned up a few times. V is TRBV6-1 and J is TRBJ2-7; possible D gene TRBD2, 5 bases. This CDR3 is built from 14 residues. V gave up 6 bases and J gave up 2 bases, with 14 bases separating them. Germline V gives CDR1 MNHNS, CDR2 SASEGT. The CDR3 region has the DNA TGTGCCAGCAGGGCCCGGACTGGAACCTACGAGCAGTACTTC. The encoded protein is CASRARTGTYEQYF.

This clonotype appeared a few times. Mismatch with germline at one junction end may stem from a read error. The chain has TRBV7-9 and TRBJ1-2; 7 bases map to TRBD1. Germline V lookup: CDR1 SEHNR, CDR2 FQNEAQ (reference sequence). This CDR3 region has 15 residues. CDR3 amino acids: CASSSSGTASDGYTF. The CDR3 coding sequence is TGTGCCAGTAGCTCCTCCGGGACAGCCTCCGATGGCTACACCTTC. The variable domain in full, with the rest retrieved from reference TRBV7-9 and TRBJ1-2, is DTGVSQNPRHKITKRGQNVTFRCDPISEHNRLYWYRQTLGQGPEFLTYFQNEAQLEKSRLLSDRFSAERPKGSFSTLEIQRTEQGDSAMYLCASSSSGTASDGYTFGSGTRLTVV.

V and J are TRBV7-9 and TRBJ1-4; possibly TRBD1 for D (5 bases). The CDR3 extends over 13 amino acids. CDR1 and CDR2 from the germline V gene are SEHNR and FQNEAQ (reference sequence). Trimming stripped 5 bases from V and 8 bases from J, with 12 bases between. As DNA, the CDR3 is TGTGCCAGCAGCGGGGCGGGTAGAGAAAAACTGTTTTTT. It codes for CASSGAGREKLFF.

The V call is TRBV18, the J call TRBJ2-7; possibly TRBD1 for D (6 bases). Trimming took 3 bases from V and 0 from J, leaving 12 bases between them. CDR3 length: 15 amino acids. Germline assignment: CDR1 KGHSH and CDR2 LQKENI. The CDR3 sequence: CASSPVLDSSYEQYF. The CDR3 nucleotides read TGTGCCAGCTCACCGGTTTTGGACAGCTCCTACGAGCAGTACTTC.